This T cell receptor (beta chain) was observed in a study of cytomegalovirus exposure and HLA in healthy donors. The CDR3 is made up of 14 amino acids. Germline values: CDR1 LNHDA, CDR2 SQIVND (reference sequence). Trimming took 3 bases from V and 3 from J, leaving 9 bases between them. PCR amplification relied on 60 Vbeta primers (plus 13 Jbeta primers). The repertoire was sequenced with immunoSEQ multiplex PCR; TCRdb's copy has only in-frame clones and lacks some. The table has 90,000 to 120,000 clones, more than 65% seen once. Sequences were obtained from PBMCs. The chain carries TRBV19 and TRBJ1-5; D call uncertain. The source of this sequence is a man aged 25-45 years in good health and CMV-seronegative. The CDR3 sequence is CASSMELINQPQHF. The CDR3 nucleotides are TGTGCCAGTAGTATGGAGCTGATCAATCAGCCCCAGCATTTT.